By sample fraction, the clone carrying this T cell receptor beta chain is medium-sized. No antigen is known for it. Clones were sequenced by immunoSEQ multiplex PCR, and TCRdb holds only the in-frame ones, with some missing. This sample yields thousands of clones, of which 65% to 80% are seen a single time; less than 20% belongs to the top ten. The sample belongs to a study of early stage breast cancer tumors. Study context: Invasive lobular carcinomas made up four of 12 ER+/PR+/HER2- tumors.

The CDR3 length is 11 residues. The germline CDR1 and CDR2 sequences are SGHAT and FQNNGV. The V and J ends lost 6 bases and 3 bases respectively, with 6 bases between them. Whole-study results and caveats: Enriched TCRB sequences shared across patients were mostly commonly generated sequences.

Sequencing was done on a sample of breast tumor tissue. The clonotype originates from a person aged 35-55 years with breast cancer. The chain has TRBV11-2 and TRBJ2-7; D unresolved. This CDR3 reads CASSSNYEQYF. Written as DNA, the CDR3 is TGTGCCAGCAGTTCTAACTACGAGCAGTACTTC.